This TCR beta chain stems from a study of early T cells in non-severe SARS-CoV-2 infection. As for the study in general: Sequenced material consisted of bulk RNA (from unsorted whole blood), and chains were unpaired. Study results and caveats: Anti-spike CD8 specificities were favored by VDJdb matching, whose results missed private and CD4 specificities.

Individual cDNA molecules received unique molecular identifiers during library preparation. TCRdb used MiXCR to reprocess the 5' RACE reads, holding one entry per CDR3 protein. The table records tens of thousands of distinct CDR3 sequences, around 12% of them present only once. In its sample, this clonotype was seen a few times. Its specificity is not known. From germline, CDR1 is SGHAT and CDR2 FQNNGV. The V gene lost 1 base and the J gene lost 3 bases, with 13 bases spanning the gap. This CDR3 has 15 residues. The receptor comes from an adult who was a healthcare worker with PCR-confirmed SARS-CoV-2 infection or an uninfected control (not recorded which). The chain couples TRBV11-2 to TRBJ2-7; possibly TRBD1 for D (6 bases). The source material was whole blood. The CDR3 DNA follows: TGTGCCAGCAGCTTAGCTCAGGGGCCCTTCTACGAGCAGTACTTC. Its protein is CASSLAQGPFYEQYF.